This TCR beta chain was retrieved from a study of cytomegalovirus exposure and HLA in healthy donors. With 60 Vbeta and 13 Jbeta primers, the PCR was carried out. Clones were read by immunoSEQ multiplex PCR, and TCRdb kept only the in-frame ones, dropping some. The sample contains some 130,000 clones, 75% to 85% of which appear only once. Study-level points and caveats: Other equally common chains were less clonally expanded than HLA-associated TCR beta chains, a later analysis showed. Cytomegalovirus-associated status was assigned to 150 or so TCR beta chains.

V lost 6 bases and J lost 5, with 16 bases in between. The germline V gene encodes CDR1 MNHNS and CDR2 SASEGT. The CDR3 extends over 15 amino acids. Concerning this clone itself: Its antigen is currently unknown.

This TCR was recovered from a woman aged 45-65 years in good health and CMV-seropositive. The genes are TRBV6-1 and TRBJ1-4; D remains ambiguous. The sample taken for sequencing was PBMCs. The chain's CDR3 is CASRTLQPSNEKLFF. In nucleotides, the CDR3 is TGTGCCAGCAGGACCCTACAGCCGTCAAATGAAAAACTGTTTTTT.